This TCR beta chain was found in a study of identical twins. TCRdb recomputed calls from the 5' RACE reads with MiXCR, one row per CDR3 protein. This table holds roughly 1,500,000 distinct CDR3 sequences, around a third found once. V was shortened by 3 bases and J by 5 bases, with 10 bases between the two germline ends. The germline gives CDR1 SGHAT, CDR2 FQNNGV. This CDR3 has 13 amino acids. The chain uses TRBV11-2 and TRBJ1-2; D perhaps matches TRBD1 (5 bases). This TCR was recovered from a newborn girl in good health. Specimen: cord blood. The CDR3 region is CASSLGRQYGYTF. The CDR3 DNA is TGTGCCAGCAGCTTGGGGCGTCAGTATGGCTACACCTTC.